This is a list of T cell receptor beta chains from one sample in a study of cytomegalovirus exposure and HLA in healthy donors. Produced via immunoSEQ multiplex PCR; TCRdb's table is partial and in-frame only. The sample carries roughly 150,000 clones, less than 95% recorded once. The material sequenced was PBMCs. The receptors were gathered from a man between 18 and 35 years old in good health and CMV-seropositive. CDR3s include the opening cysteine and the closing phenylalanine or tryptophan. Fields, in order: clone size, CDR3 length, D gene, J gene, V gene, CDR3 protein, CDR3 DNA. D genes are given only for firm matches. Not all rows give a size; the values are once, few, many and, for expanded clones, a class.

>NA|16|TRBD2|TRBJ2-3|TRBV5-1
CASSLGAGGGTDTQYF
TGCGCCAGCAGCTTGGGAGCGGGAGGTGGGACAGATACGCAGTATTTT
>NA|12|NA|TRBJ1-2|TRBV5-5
CASSLVRDGYTF
TGTGCCAGCAGCTTAGTGAGGGATGGCTACACCTTC
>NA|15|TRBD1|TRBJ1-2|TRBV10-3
CAISPTAGQGYGYTF
TGTGCCATCAGTCCCACCGCGGGACAGGGCTATGGCTACACCTTC
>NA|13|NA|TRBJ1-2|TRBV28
CASSSGQTRGYTF
TGTGCCAGCAGTTCCGGACAGACACGGGGCTACACCTTC
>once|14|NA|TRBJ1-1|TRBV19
CASSIGPGVTEAFF
TGTGCCAGTAGTATCGGTCCGGGGGTCACTGAAGCTTTCTTT
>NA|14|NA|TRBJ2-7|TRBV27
CASSSQQGTYEQYF
TGTGCCAGCAGTTCCCAGCAGGGCACCTACGAGCAGTACTTC
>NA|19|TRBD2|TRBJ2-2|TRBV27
CASSSSAGGLLANTGELFF
TGTGCCAGCAGTTCTTCAGCGGGAGGACTCCTCGCGAACACCGGGGAGCTGTTTTTT
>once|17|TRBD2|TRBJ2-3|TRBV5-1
CASSRRTSGRMTDTQYF
TGCGCCAGCAGCCGCCGGACTAGCGGGAGAATGACAGATACGCAGTATTTT
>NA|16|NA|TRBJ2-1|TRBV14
CASSQRGWYSYNEQFF
TGTGCCAGCAGCCAACGAGGCTGGTACTCCTACAATGAGCAGTTCTTC
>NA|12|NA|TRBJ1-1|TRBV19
CTSRGDGGSAFF
TGTACCTCGAGAGGGGACGGGGGTTCGGCTTTCTTT
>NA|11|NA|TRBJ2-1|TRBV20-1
CSASAGTLRFF
TGCAGTGCTTCCGCCGGGACTCTCCGGTTCTTC
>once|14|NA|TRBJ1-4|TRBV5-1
CASSLAGRGEKLFF
TGCGCCAGCAGCTTGGCAGGGCGGGGTGAAAAACTGTTTTTT
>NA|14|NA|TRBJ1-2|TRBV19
CASSIDSRGYGYTF
TGTGCCAGTAGTATCGACTCCAGGGGCTATGGCTACACCTTC
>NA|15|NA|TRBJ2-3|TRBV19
CASNTDGLSTDTQYF
TGTGCCAGTAATACCGATGGGCTTTCCACAGATACGCAGTATTTT
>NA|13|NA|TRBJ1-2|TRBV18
CASSPPGADGYTF
TGTGCCAGCTCACCACCAGGGGCGGATGGCTACACCTTC
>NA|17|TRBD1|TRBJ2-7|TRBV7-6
CASSPGQGRPSSYEQYF
TGTGCCAGCAGCCCCGGACAGGGACGACCGTCTTCCTACGAGCAGTACTTC
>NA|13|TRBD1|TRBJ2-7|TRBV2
CASSFTGGHEQYF
TGTGCCAGCAGCTTTACAGGGGGCCACGAGCAGTACTTC
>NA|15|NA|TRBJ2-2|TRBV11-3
CASSSQGKGTGELFF
TGTGCCAGCAGCTCCCAGGGTAAAGGCACCGGGGAGCTGTTTTTT
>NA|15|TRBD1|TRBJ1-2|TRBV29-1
CSVEGDRGRGNGYTF
TGCAGCGTTGAAGGGGACAGGGGTAGAGGGAATGGCTACACCTTC
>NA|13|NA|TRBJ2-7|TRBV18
CASSTRDGDEQYF
TGTGCCAGCTCAACAAGAGACGGGGACGAGCAGTACTTC
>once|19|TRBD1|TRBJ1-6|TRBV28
CASCLGFGTVSSYNSPLHF
TGTGCCAGCTGTTTAGGTTTCGGGACAGTAAGCTCCTATAATTCACCCCTCCACTTT
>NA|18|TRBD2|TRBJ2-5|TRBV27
CASSPSPSGRALGETQYF
TGTGCCAGCAGTCCCTCACCTAGCGGGAGGGCCTTAGGGGAGACCCAGTACTTC
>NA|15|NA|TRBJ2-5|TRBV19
CASSPGRTTQETQYF
TGTGCCAGTAGCCCGGGACGGACTACGCAAGAGACCCAGTACTTC
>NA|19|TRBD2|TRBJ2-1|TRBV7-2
CASSSPQRTSGTNYNEQFF
TGTGCCAGCAGCTCCCCCCAGCGTACTAGCGGGACTAACTACAATGAGCAGTTCTTC
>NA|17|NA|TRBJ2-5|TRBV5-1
CASSLGPQLGGEETQYF
TGCGCCAGCAGCTTGGGACCCCAACTAGGAGGGGAAGAGACCCAGTACTTC
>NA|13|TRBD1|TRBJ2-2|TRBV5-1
CASGQGVAGELFF
TGCGCCTCGGGACAGGGGGTCGCCGGGGAGCTGTTTTTT
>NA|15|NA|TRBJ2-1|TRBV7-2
CASSLGWRGTDEQFF
TGTGCCAGCAGCTTAGGTTGGCGGGGTACGGATGAGCAGTTCTTC
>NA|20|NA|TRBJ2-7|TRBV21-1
CASALIVTSGRTGLSYEQYF
TGTGCCAGCGCTCTGATTGTAACTAGCGGGAGGACCGGACTTTCCTACGAGCAGTACTTC
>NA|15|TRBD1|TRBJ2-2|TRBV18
CASSPRTGGTGELFF
TGTGCCAGCTCACCCAGGACAGGGGGCACCGGGGAGCTGTTTTTT
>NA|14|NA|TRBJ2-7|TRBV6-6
CASSFRQAAYEQYF
TGTGCCAGCAGTTTTAGACAGGCGGCCTACGAGCAGTACTTC
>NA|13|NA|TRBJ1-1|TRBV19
CASSMQGRVEAFF
TGTGCCAGTAGTATGCAGGGGAGGGTTGAGGCTTTCTTT
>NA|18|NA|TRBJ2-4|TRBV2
CASSEHPYEATRKNIQYF
TGTGCCAGCAGTGAACATCCCTACGAGGCTACTCGGAAAAACATTCAGTACTTC
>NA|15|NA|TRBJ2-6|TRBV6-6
CASSTGQPGANVLTF
TGTGCCAGCAGCACCGGACAGCCTGGGGCCAACGTCCTGACTTTC
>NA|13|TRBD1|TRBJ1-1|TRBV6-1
CASSARGRTEAFF
TGTGCCAGCAGTGCCAGGGGGCGGACTGAAGCTTTCTTT
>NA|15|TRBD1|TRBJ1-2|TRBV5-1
CASSLGQGGIYGYTF
TGCGCCAGCAGCCTCGGACAGGGGGGAATCTATGGCTACACCTTC